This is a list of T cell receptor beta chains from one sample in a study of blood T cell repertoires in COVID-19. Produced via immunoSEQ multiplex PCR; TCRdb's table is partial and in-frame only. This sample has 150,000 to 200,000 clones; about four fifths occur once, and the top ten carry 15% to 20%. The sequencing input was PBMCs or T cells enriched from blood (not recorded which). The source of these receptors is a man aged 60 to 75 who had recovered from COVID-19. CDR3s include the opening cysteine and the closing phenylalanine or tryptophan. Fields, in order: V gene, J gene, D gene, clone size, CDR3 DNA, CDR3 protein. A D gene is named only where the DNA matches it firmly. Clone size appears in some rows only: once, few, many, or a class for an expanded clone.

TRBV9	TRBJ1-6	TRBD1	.	TGTGCCAGCAGCGGGGGACAGGCGGGAAATTCACCCCTCCACTTT	CASSGGQAGNSPLHF
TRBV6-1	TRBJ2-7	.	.	TGTGCCAGCAGTGAAGGGACTCCAGTAACCTACGAGCAGTACTTC	CASSEGTPVTYEQYF
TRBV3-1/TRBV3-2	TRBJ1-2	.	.	TGTGCCAGCAGCCAAGATAGGGGATTCGGCTATGGCTACACCTTC	CASSQDRGFGYGYTF
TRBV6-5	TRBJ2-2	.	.	TGTGCCAGCAGTTACTTTGGGGCGGACACCGGGGAGCTGTTTTTT	CASSYFGADTGELFF
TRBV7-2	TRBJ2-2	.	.	TGTGCCAGCAGAGCACCGGGACAAGCGAACACCGGGGAGCTGTTTTTT	CASRAPGQANTGELFF
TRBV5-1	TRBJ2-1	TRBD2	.	TGCGCCAGCAGCTCCCGGGCCGGGGAGGGCAATGAGCAGTTCTTC	CASSSRAGEGNEQFF
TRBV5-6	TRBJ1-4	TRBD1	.	TGTGCCAGCAGCTTGGTTTCCAGGGGGCTATATGATGAAAAACTGTTTTTT	CASSLVSRGLYDEKLFF
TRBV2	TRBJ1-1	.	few	TGTGCCAGCAGCCAGACAGTGAACACTGAAGCTTTCTTT	CASSQTVNTEAFF
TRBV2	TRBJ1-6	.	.	TGTGCCAGCAGTTTATCGGACAGCTCGAATTCACCCCTCCACTTT	CASSLSDSSNSPLHF
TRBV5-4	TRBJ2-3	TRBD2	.	TGTGCCAGCAGCTTAACTAGCGGGGGCACAGATACGCAGTATTTT	CASSLTSGGTDTQYF
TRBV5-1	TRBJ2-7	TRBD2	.	TGCGCCAGCAGCTTCATGGCGGGGGGGACCGAGCAGTACTTC	CASSFMAGGTEQYF
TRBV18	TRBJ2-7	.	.	TGTGCCAGCTCACTAGATAACAGGAGAAGCTCCTACGAGCAGTACTTC	CASSLDNRRSSYEQYF
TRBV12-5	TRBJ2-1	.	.	TGTGCTAGTGGACCCCCAGGGTATGAGCAGTTCTTC	CASGPPGYEQFF
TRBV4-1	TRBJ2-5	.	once	TGCGCCAGCAGCCCACCAGGGTCTGGAGAGACCCAGTACTTC	CASSPPGSGETQYF
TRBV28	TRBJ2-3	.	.	TGTGCCAGCAGTTTATTCGACCCCTTAGGAGGGGGGGCCAGCACAGATACGCAGTATTTT	CASSLFDPLGGGASTDTQYF
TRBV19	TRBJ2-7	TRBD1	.	TGTGCCAGTAGTCGCCGGGACAGGGCCTACGAGCAGTACTTC	CASSRRDRAYEQYF
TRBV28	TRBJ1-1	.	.	TGTGCCAGCAGACAGGCTCGGGACACTGAAGCTTTCTTT	CASRQARDTEAFF
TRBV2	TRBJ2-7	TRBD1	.	TGTGCCAGCAGTCGGACAGGCCCGTCCTACGAGCAGTACTTC	CASSRTGPSYEQYF
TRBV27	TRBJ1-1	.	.	TGTGCCAGCACCACACTTAAGACAGCTATGAACACTGAAGCTTTCTTT	CASTTLKTAMNTEAFF
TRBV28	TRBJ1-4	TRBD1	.	TGTGCCAGCAGTCAACTCACCGGGACAGGGATCGCAACTAATGAAAAACTGTTTTTT	CASSQLTGTGIATNEKLFF
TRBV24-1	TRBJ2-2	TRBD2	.	TGTGCCACCAGTGACCACGTGGAAGCGGGAGGGCCCGGGGAGCTGTTTTTT	CATSDHVEAGGPGELFF
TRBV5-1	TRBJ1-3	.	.	TGCGCCAGCAGCTTGGCCGGGACACAGCTTGGCAACACCATATATTTT	CASSLAGTQLGNTIYF
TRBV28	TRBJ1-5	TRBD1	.	TGTGCCAGCAGCCAGGACAGGGCGGGCAATCAGCCCCAGCATTTT	CASSQDRAGNQPQHF
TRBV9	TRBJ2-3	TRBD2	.	TGTGCCAGCAGCGTCGTGCTAGCGGGAGGGTCAGATACGCAGTATTTT	CASSVVLAGGSDTQYF
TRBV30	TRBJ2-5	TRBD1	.	TGTGCCCGTAGCCGGGACAGGGGGAACCAAGAGACCCAGTACTTC	CARSRDRGNQETQYF
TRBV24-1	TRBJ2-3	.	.	TGTGCCACCAGTGGCGGAGTCGGCACAGATACGCAGTATTTT	CATSGGVGTDTQYF
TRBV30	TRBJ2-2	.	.	TGTGCCTGGGGACAGAAGAACACCGGGGAGCTGTTTTTT	CAWGQKNTGELFF
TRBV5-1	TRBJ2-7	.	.	TGCGCCAGCAGTTTAACAGGGATTTCCCCCTACGAGCAGTACTTC	CASSLTGISPYEQYF
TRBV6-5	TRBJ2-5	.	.	TGTGCCAGCAGTCCTCTAGCGTTGGGCGAGACCCAGTACTTC	CASSPLALGETQYF
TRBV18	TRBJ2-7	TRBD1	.	TGTGCCAGCTCACAGGGGACAGACCTCTACGAGCAGTACTTC	CASSQGTDLYEQYF
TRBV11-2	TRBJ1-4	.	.	TGTGCCAGCAGCTTAGATGGGGGGGGTTCCGTAAAACTGTTTTTT	CASSLDGGGSVKLFF
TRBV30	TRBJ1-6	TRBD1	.	TGTGCCTGGAGTGTCAGGACAGGATCCTCCTATAATTCACCCCTCCACTTT	CAWSVRTGSSYNSPLHF
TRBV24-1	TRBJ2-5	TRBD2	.	TGTGCCACCACACCCGGGGGGGGACTACAAGAGACCCAGTACTTC	CATTPGGGLQETQYF
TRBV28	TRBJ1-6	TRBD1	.	TGTGCCAGCAGTCCTCCGACAGGGGACCATTCACCCCTCCACTTT	CASSPPTGDHSPLHF
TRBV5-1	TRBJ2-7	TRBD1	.	TGCGCCAGCAGCACGACCGGGACAGGGGTCTACGAGCAGTACTTC	CASSTTGTGVYEQYF
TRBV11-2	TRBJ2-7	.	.	TGTGCCAGCAGCTTAACACGCTACGAGCAGTACTTC	CASSLTRYEQYF
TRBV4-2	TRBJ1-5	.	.	TGTGCCAGCAGCCAAGATATTCAGCAGCCCCAGCATTTT	CASSQDIQQPQHF
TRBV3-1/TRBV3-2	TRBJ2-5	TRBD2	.	TGTGCCAGCAGCCAAGCCCGGACTAGCGGAGAGACCCAGTACTTC	CASSQARTSGETQYF
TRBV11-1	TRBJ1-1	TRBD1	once	TGTGCCAGCAGCTTCCACCGGACAGGGATGAACACTGAAGCTTTCTTT	CASSFHRTGMNTEAFF
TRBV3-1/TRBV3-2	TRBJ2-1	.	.	TGTGCCAGCAGCCGGGGCCAACCCGGCAATGAGCAGTTCTTC	CASSRGQPGNEQFF
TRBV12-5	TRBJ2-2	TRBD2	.	TGTGCTAGTGGTTGGGAAAGCGGGAGTACGACCGGGGAGCTGTTTTTT	CASGWESGSTTGELFF
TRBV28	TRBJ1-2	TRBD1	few	TGTGCCAGCAGTTTAGGGACAGGGCCGATGAACTATGGCTACACCTTC	CASSLGTGPMNYGYTF
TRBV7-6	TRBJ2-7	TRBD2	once	TGTGCCAGCAGCTTGGGGACTAGCGGGGGGGACGAGCAGTACTTC	CASSLGTSGGDEQYF
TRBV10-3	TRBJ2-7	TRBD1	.	TGTGCCATCAGACCCTCGACAGGGAGATTTGGCGAGCAGTACTTC	CAIRPSTGRFGEQYF
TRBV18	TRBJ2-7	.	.	TGTGCCAGCTCACCTCAGGGGTCGGACAACTACTACGAGCAGTACTTC	CASSPQGSDNYYEQYF
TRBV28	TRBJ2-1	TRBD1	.	TGTGCCAGCAGTTTAAGTCAAGCGACAGGGGGCAATGAGCAGTTCTTC	CASSLSQATGGNEQFF
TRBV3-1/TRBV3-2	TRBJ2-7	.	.	TGTGCCAGCAGCCAAGATGTGGTAGTCCGTGAGCAGTACTTC	CASSQDVVVREQYF
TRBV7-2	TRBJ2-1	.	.	TGTGCCAGCAGCTTAGACTTTGGGCCGTACAATGAGCAGTTCTTC	CASSLDFGPYNEQFF
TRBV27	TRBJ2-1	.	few	TGTGCCAGCAGTCCTAGACAGGTTGGGAATGAGCAGTTCTTC	CASSPRQVGNEQFF
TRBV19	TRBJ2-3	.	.	TGTGCCAGTAGTATGATCTCCAGCCAGCGGGCCACAGATACGCAGTATTTT	CASSMISSQRATDTQYF
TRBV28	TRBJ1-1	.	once	TGTGCCAGCAGTTCACCAGGGTATTCGAACACTGAAGCTTTCTTT	CASSSPGYSNTEAFF
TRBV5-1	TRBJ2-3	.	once	TGCGCCAGCACCCCTAGGGGGGGGGCTGATACGCAGTATTTT	CASTPRGGADTQYF
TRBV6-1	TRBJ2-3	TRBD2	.	TGTGCCAGCAGTGAATCAGTGGGAGGGTATAGCACAGATACGCAGTATTTT	CASSESVGGYSTDTQYF
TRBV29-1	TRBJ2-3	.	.	TGCAGCGGAACGGTAGGGAGGGGGACAGATACGCAGTATTTT	CSGTVGRGTDTQYF
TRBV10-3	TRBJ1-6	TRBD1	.	TGTGCCACCGACAGGGGTCTCAATTCACCCCTCCACTTT	CATDRGLNSPLHF
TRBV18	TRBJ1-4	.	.	TGTGCCAGCCCTAAAGGGGGAACTAATGAAAAACTGTTTTTT	CASPKGGTNEKLFF
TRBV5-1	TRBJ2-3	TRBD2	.	TGCGCCAGCAGCTTGGGACTAGCGGGGGTGGTAGATACGCAGTATTTT	CASSLGLAGVVDTQYF
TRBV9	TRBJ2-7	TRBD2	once	TGTGCCAGCAGCGTAGGTCCAGCGGGGGAGATCACCTACGAGCAGTACTTC	CASSVGPAGEITYEQYF